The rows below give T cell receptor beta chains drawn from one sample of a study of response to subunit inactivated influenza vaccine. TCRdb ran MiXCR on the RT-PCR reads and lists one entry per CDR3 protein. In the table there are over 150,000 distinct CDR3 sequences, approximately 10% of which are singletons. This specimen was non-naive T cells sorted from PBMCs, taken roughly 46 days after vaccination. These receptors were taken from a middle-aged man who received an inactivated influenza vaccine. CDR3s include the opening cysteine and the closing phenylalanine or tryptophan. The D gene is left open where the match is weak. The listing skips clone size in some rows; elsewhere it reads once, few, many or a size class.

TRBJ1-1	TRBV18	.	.	TGTGCCAGCTCACCAAGTCAACTTTTGAACACTGAAGCTTTCTTT	CASSPSQLLNTEAFF
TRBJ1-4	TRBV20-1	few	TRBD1	TGCAGTGCTAGGTGGGACAGAGATAATGAAAAACTGTTTTTT	CSARWDRDNEKLFF
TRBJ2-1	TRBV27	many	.	TGTGCCAGCAGTTTATGGGCTAGCGAGTACTACAATGAGCAGTTCTTC	CASSLWASEYYNEQFF
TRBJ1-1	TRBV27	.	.	TGTGCCAGCAGTTTAGGGGAGGGCCTGAGGACTGAAGCTTTCTTT	CASSLGEGLRTEAFF
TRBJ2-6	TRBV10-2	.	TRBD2	TGCGCCAGCAGGCTAGCGGGGGGCTCTGGGGCCAACGTCCTGACTTTC	CASRLAGGSGANVLTF
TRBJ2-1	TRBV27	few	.	TGTGCCAGCAGTTTCGAGACCCCAGGGAATGAGCAGTTCTTC	CASSFETPGNEQFF
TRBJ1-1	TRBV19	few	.	TGTGCCAGTAGCTACAGGGAAGGTAACACTGAAGCTTTCTTT	CASSYREGNTEAFF
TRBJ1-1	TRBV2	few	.	TGTGCCAGCAGTTATCAGGGGAACCCCCCCGCTTTCTTT	CASSYQGNPPAFF
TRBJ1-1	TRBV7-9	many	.	TGTGCCAGCAGCCCCAGAGGCTATCGGGACACTGAAGCTTTCTTT	CASSPRGYRDTEAFF
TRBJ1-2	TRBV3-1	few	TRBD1	TGTGCCAGCAGCCTCTCGGACAGGGGGAACTATGGCTACACCTTC	CASSLSDRGNYGYTF
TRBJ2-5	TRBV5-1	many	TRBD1	TGCGCCAGCAGCCTGACAGGGGGCCCAGAGACCCAGTACTTC	CASSLTGGPETQYF
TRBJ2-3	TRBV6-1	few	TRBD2	TGTGCCAGCAAATTAGCGGGAGCTACAGATACGCAGTATTTT	CASKLAGATDTQYF
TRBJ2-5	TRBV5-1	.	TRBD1	TGCGCCAGCAGCTTCAACTATGGGACAGGACAAGAGACCCAGTACTTC	CASSFNYGTGQETQYF
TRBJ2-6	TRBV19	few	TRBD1	TGTGCCAGTAGGGAAACAGGGGCTGGGGCCAACGTCCTGACTTTC	CASRETGAGANVLTF
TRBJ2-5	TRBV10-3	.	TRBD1	TGTGCCATCAGCTTTGGACAGGGAGGAGAGACCCAGTACTTC	CAISFGQGGETQYF
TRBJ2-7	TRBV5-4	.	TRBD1	TGTGCCAGCAGCGTAGGACAGGGTAAGGGCGAGCAGTACTTC	CASSVGQGKGEQYF
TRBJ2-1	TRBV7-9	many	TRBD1	TGTGCCAGCAGCTGGGACAGAGACGAGCAGTTCTTC	CASSWDRDEQFF
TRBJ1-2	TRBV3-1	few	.	TGTGCCAGCAGCCAAGATATTGGGGGGAACTATGGCTACACCTTC	CASSQDIGGNYGYTF
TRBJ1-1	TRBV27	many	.	TGTGCCAGCAGTTTGGGTGGTTCGTTCTTAGGCGCTGAAGCTTTCTTT	CASSLGGSFLGAEAFF
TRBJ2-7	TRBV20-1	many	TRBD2	TGCAGTGCTCTGCCGGGGGGGCCCGTTTACGAGCAGTACTTC	CSALPGGPVYEQYF
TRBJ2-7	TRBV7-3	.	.	TGTGCCAGCAGCTCAGGCCTCCAGAACGAGCAGTACTTC	CASSSGLQNEQYF
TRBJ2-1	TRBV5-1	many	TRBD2	TGCGCCAGCAGCTTGGGGCCTAGCGGAACTTACAATGAGCAGTTCTTC	CASSLGPSGTYNEQFF
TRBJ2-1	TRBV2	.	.	TGTGCCAGCAGGCTGAGCAAGCAGTTCTTC	CASRLSKQFF
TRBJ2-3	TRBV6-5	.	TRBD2	TGTGCCAGCAGTTACTCCAGGACTAGCGGGGGGTACACAGATACGCAGTATTTT	CASSYSRTSGGYTDTQYF
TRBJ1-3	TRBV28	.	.	TGTGCCAGCACACCAGGGGTCTCTGGAAACACCATATATTTT	CASTPGVSGNTIYF
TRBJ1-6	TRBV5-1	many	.	TGCGCCAGCAGCGTCACAGGGTTGAATTCACCCCTCCACTTT	CASSVTGLNSPLHF
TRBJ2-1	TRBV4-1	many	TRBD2	TGCGCCAGCAGCCAAATAGGGGTTAACCGGGGGGGACTACACAATGAGCAGTTCTTC	CASSQIGVNRGGLHNEQFF
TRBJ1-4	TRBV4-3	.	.	TGCGCCAGCTCCTTGAGGGACAACCAGAAAAGACTGTTTTTT	CASSLRDNQKRLFF
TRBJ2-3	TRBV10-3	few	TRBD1	TGTGCCATCACTGAGGGGGCTAGCCGTAGCACAGATACGCAGTATTTT	CAITEGASRSTDTQYF
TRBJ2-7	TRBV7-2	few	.	TGTGCCAGCAGCTTAGGACCGGGAGCCAACTCCTACGAGCAGTACTTC	CASSLGPGANSYEQYF
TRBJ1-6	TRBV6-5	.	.	TGTGCTAGCAGTTACTCGACGGCCGGGAGCTCCTATAGTTCACCCCTCCACTTT	CASSYSTAGSSYSSPLHF
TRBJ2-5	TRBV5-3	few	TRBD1	TGTGCCAGAAGCAGGGACAGCAGGACCCAGTACTTC	CARSRDSRTQYF
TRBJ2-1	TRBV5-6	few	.	TGTGCCAGCAGCTTGGCCGGTTTTTCTGGCGGACGTCGGGAGAATGAGCAGTTCTTC	CASSLAGFSGGRRENEQFF
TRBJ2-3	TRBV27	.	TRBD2	TGTGCCAGCAGTCGACGCACTAGCGGGATTAGCACAGATACGCAGTATTTT	CASSRRTSGISTDTQYF
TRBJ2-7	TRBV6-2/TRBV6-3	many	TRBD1	TGTGCCAGCAGGAACTCCGGGACAGGGGTCGAGCAGTACTTC	CASRNSGTGVEQYF
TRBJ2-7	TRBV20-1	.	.	TGCAGTGCAGACCGGCCAGGGGCCTACGAGCAGTACTTC	CSADRPGAYEQYF
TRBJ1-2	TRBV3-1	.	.	TGTGCCAGCAGCCAAGGTGTGGGAAGCTCGGGCTACACCTTC	CASSQGVGSSGYTF
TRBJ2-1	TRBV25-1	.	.	TGTGCCAGCAGTGAGTCTAGCGTGATAATCAATGAGCAGTTCTTC	CASSESSVIINEQFF
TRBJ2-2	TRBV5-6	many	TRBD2	TGTGCCAGCAGCCACGCGGCGGGGGGATTGTCCGGGGAGCTGTTTTTT	CASSHAAGGLSGELFF
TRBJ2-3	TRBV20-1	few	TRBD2	TGCAGTGCTAGAGATTTCGGGAGGGGCACAGATACGCAGTATTTT	CSARDFGRGTDTQYF
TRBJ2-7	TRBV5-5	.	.	TGTGCCAGCAGGGCCGGGGGTGGCTCCTACGAGCAGTACTTC	CASRAGGGSYEQYF
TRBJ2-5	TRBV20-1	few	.	TGCAGTGCTCGAGATTTTTTCCCAAAAGAGACCCAGTACTTC	CSARDFFPKETQYF
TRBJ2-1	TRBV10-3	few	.	TGTGCCATCAGCGCACAGGGACGCTCCAATGAGCAGTTCTTC	CAISAQGRSNEQFF
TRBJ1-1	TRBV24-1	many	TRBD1	TGTGCCACCAGTGATGGACAGGGGAGGCCTGAAGCTTTCTTT	CATSDGQGRPEAFF
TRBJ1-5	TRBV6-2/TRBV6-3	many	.	TGTGCCAGCCTGGACCGTTTCGGGGATCAGCCCCAGCATTTT	CASLDRFGDQPQHF
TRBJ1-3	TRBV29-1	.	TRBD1	TGCAGCGCAGGGGGCGGTGGAAACACCATATATTTT	CSAGGGGNTIYF
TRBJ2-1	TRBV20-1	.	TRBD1	TGCAGTGCCATGGATCGGGACAGGGGCTACAATGAGCAGTTCTTC	CSAMDRDRGYNEQFF
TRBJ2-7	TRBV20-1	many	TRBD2	TGCAGTGCCACCGGGACTAGGACCTACGAGCAGTACTTC	CSATGTRTYEQYF
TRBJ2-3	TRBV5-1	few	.	TGCGCCAGCAGCCAGACGGACAGTTTGGATACGCAGTATTTT	CASSQTDSLDTQYF